Below, 5 T cell receptor beta chains from the same sample are listed, as sequenced in a study of OX40 agonist ivuxolimab in advanced cancers. TCRdb's table, derived via immunoSEQ multiplex PCR, lists solely in-frame clones and lacks some. Among about 73,000 clones listed, 86% were seen once. The specimen was CD4+ or CD8+ T cells sorted from blood, collected in a trial of the OX40 agonist ivuxolimab. The receptors shown here come from an adult with an advanced solid tumor such as melanoma, head and neck, liver or kidney cancer.

The chain recombines TRBV25-1 with TRBJ1-2; D is unclear. The CDR3 contains 15 residues. V lost 4 bases and J lost 2, with 14 bases in between. Germline CDR1 reads MGHDK; CDR2 reads SYGVNS. CDR3 sequence: CASSGIKRGNYGYTF. CDR3 nucleotides: TGTGCCAGCAGTGGGATAAAACGAGGGAACTATGGCTACACCTTC.

This clone appeared a single time. This chain links TRBV28 with TRBJ1-1, with 9 bases that match TRBD1. The germline V gene has CDR1 MDHEN and CDR2 SYDVKM. After removal of 5 bases from V and 4 bases from J, the junction contained 5 bases not matched to a gene. CDR3 length: 14 residues. CDR3 DNA sequence: TGTGCCAGCAGTACACAGGGGGCCGGCACTGAAGCTTTCTTT. The encoded protein is CASSTQGAGTEAFF.

The J gene is TRBJ2-7, the V gene TRBV11-2, with D perhaps matching TRBD1 or TRBD2 (5 bases each). Trimming shortened V by 5 bases and J by 0 bases, and 14 bases separated the two germline ends. Looked up from germline, CDR1 is SGHAT and CDR2 is FQNNGV. The CDR3 is made up of 15 amino acids. The CDR3 DNA follows: TGTGCCAGCAGCCGCACCCCGGGACGCTCCTACGAGCAGTACTTC. Amino acid sequence: CASSRTPGRSYEQYF. Supplemented by reference TRBV11-2 and TRBJ2-7, the full variable domain reads EAGVAQSPRYKIIEKRQSVAFWCNPISGHATLYWYQQILGQGPKLLIQFQNNGVVDDSQLPKDRFSAERLKGVDSTLKIQPAKLEDSAVYLCASSRTPGRSYEQYFGPGTRLTVT.

As concerns this clone: At one end the junction does not follow the germline gene, possibly because of a read error. The rearrangement links TRBV19 to TRBJ1-2, with 7 positions matching TRBD1. The germline CDR1 and CDR2 sequences are LNHDA and SQIVND (reference sequence). The CDR3 is 12 amino acids. The CDR3 here is CASSDRDRELTF. The CDR3 DNA sequence: TGTGCCAGTAGTGACCGGGACAGAGAGCTTACCTTT.

Concerning this clone itself: An end of the junction does not agree with germline; a read error may underlie this. This chain joins TRBV6-5 and TRBJ1-2; D call uncertain. Germline values: CDR1 MNHEY, CDR2 SVGAGI. The CDR3 length is 14 residues. The CDR3 DNA reads as TGTGCCAGCAGTAACTCGGACGGGCGGGATGGCTACACCTTC. This gives the protein CASSNSDGRDGYTF.